Below are 22 T cell receptor beta chains sequenced from a single sample in a study of shared clonotypes between healthy human individuals. The naive CD8 fraction comprised CD45RO-negative cells positively selected for CCR7 and excluded terminally differentiated effector memory CD45RA+ cells. Profiled with immunoSEQ multiplex PCR; TCRdb holds only in-frame clones, not every one. Of about 2.1 million clones detected, 93% appear once; the ten largest clones hold 1.5% to 2%. The sample comprised naive CD8+ T cells from PBMCs. Receptor source: a man between 18 and 29 years old in good health. Some clones in this sample may be carry-over from other donors' samples.

The rearrangement joins TRBV20-1 to TRBJ2-5, with D possibly called TRBD1 or TRBD2 (5 bases each). Germline CDR1 DFQATT, CDR2 SNEGSKA (reference sequence). CDR3 length equals 11 residues. The V end was cut by 6 bases, the J end by 11 bases, with 16 bases between. Written as DNA, the CDR3 is TGCAGTGCCTACGACTTGGGGGAGCAGTACTTC. Protein sequence: CSAYDLGEQYF.

The chain joins TRBV28 to TRBJ2-5; no clear D. Germline V lookup: CDR1 MDHEN, CDR2 SYDVKM. V lost 5 bases, J lost 5 bases, and 21 bases lay in between. This CDR3 has 16 amino acids. The CDR3 loop is CASSLRLSGAGETQYF. DNA for the CDR3: TGTGCCAGCAGTCTCCGCCTCTCGGGCGCTGGGGAGACCCAGTACTTC.

This chain links TRBV28 with TRBJ2-2; TRBD2 aligns across 14 bases. J lost 4 bases, V lost 4 bases, and 8 bases had no gene match. The germline V gene encodes CDR1 MDHEN and CDR2 SYDVKM. This CDR3 is 18 amino acids long. The CDR3 is CASSSRGTSGRSTGELFF. The CDR3 DNA reads TGTGCCAGCAGTTCTCGCGGGACTAGCGGGAGAAGCACCGGGGAGCTGTTTTTT.

This chain joins TRBV5-5 and TRBJ1-2; 8 nucleotides match TRBD1. With 0 bases clipped from V and 5 bases from J, the junction kept 9 bases outside the gene matches. The germline CDR1 and CDR2 sequences are SGHKS and YYEKEE (reference sequence). The CDR3 length is 16 residues. CDR3 sequence reads: CASSLGSRTGGYGYTF. The CDR3 DNA reads as TGTGCCAGCAGCTTGGGTAGTCGAACAGGGGGTTATGGCTACACCTTC.

The rearrangement uses TRBV27 and TRBJ1-2; D ambiguous. CDR1 and CDR2 from the germline V gene are MNHEY and SMNVEV (reference sequence). The CDR3 length is 13 residues. The V end lost 3 bases, the J end lost 12 bases, and 17 bases lay between the germline ends. CDR3: CASSFRPSGAHTF. In nucleotides, the CDR3 is TGTGCCAGCAGTTTCCGACCGTCGGGAGCCCACACCTTC.

V and J are TRBV7-3 and TRBJ2-3, with a possible D match to TRBD1 (8 bases). This CDR3 has 16 amino acids. The germline V gene encodes CDR1 SGHTA and CDR2 FQGTGA. Trimming stripped 2 bases from V and 2 bases from J, with 14 bases between. CDR3 sequence (DNA): TGTGCCAGCAGCTTATGGGGGGGACAGGACACAGATACGCAGTATTTT. Its translation is CASSLWGGQDTDTQYF.

The V gene is TRBV7-9, the J gene TRBJ2-7; tentative D call: TRBD2 (6 bases). CDR3 length: 13 residues. Germline assignment: CDR1 SEHNR and CDR2 FQNEAQ (reference sequence). V was clipped by 5 bases and J by 3 bases, with 11 bases between them. CDR3 in amino acids: CASSQGLNYEQYF. In DNA form, the CDR3 reads TGTGCCAGCAGCCAAGGACTAAACTACGAGCAGTACTTC. Combining the CDR3 with reference TRBV7-9 and TRBJ2-7 gives the whole variable domain DTGVSQNPRHKITKRGQNVTFRCDPISEHNRLYWYRQTLGQGPEFLTYFQNEAQLEKSRLLSDRFSAERPKGSFSTLEIQRTEQGDSAMYLCASSQGLNYEQYFGPGTRLTVT.

This clone was picked up one time. Distinct nucleotide sequences in the sample also encode this CDR3. This chain connects TRBV29-1 to TRBJ2-7, with D unclear. Trimming shortened V by 0 bases and J by 3 bases, and 6 bases separated the two germline ends. CDR1 and CDR2 from the germline V gene are SQVTM and ANQGSEA. The CDR3 has 12 residues. The CDR3 bases are TGCAGCGTTGAAGATCCCAGCTACGAGCAGTACTTC. It specifies CSVEDPSYEQYF.

Note on this clone: The sample contains more than one DNA sequence encoding this CDR3. This rearrangement joins TRBV9 to TRBJ1-5; 8 bases align to TRBD1. Germline loops: CDR1 SGDLS, CDR2 YYNGEE. CDR3 length: 14 residues. V lost 3 bases, J lost 2 bases, and 1 base stayed unmatched. Here the CDR3 reads CASSATGGNQPQHF. As DNA, the CDR3 is TGTGCCAGCAGCGCGACAGGGGGCAATCAGCCCCAGCATTTT. Looking up the rest from reference TRBV9 and TRBJ1-5 gives the full variable domain: DSGVTQTPKHLITATGQRVTLRCSPRSGDLSVYWYQQSLDQGLQFLIQYYNGEERAKGNILERFSAQQFPDLHSELNLSSLELGDSALYFCASSATGGNQPQHFGDGTRLSIL.

The chain is built from TRBV10-2 and TRBJ2-5; 7 nucleotides agree with TRBD2. V lost 6 bases and J lost 5; bases outside the gene matches: 12. CDR3 length: 15 amino acids. Germline V gene data show CDR1 as WSHSY and CDR2 as SAAADI. In DNA form, the CDR3 reads TGCGCCAGCAGCCTACTTGGACTAGAGGAGGAGACCCAGTACTTC. It codes for CASSLLGLEEETQYF.

The chain carries TRBV27 and TRBJ1-1, with D maybe TRBD1 (6 bases). From germline, CDR1 is MNHEY and CDR2 SMNVEV (reference sequence). CDR3 length: 14 amino acids. Trimming pared 3 bases from V and 4 bases from J, leaving 12 bases between. CDR3 coding DNA: TGTGCCAGCAGTTTGGGGGCGGCGTCCACTGAAGCTTTCTTT. Translated, it gives CASSLGAASTEAFF.

The chain joins TRBV28 to TRBJ1-3; D is perhaps TRBD1 (5 bases). CDR1 and CDR2 from the germline V gene are MDHEN and SYDVKM. V was clipped by 6 bases and J by 0 bases, with 12 bases between them. There are 15 residues in the CDR3. CDR3 in DNA: TGTGCCAGCAGCCTGGGACCGATCTCTGGAAACACCATATATTTT. This codes for CASSLGPISGNTIYF. The variable domain in full, completed from reference TRBV28 and TRBJ1-3, reads DVKVTQSSRYLVKRTGEKVFLECVQDMDHENMFWYRQDPGLGLRLIYFSYDVKMKEKGDIPEGYSVSREKKERFSLILESASTNQTSMYLCASSLGPISGNTIYFGEGSWLTVV.

The chain is built from TRBV5-4 and TRBJ2-7; D call uncertain. Germline loops: CDR1 SGHNT, CDR2 YYREEE (reference sequence). The CDR3 runs to 15 residues. Trimming shortened V by 4 bases and J by 5 bases, and 19 bases separated the two germline ends. The CDR3 DNA is TGTGCCAGCAGCGGCCGGCCATCGGTCGTCCACGAGCAGTACTTC. Its protein product is CASSGRPSVVHEQYF.

The chain carries TRBV27 and TRBJ2-7; either TRBD1 or TRBD2 may supply D (5 bases each). CDR1 MNHEY and CDR2 SMNVEV come from the germline V gene (reference sequence). Trimming took 4 bases from V and 3 from J, leaving 13 bases between them. The CDR3 has 14 residues. CDR3 nucleotides: TGTGCCAGCAGTTCCGGGGCCTATTTCTACGAGCAGTACTTC. Translated: CASSSGAYFYEQYF.

J is TRBJ1-1 and V is TRBV19; perhaps TRBD1 as D (5 bases). The CDR3 consists of 16 residues. Trimming shortened V by 2 bases and J by 1 base, and 14 bases separated the two germline ends. Looked up from germline, CDR1 is LNHDA and CDR2 is SQIVND (reference sequence). The CDR3 spells CASSITFPGSNTEAFF. The CDR3 DNA sequence: TGTGCCAGTAGTATAACCTTCCCAGGGTCGAACACTGAAGCTTTCTTT.

The rearrangement links TRBV27 to TRBJ2-1, with 7 bases aligning to TRBD2. Germline V gene sequence: CDR1 MNHEY, CDR2 SMNVEV (reference sequence). The CDR3 extends over 14 amino acids. With V trimmed by 2 bases and J by 6 bases, 4 bases remained unmatched. CDR3 nucleotide sequence: TGTGCCAGCAGTTTAGCGGGAGCGGCCAATGAGCAGTTCTTC. Translated: CASSLAGAANEQFF.

The V and J genes are TRBV29-1 and TRBJ2-7; D is possibly TRBD2 (5 bases). Trimming stripped 7 bases from V and 6 bases from J, with 19 bases between. CDR3 length: 13 amino acids. Germline V lookup: CDR1 SQVTM, CDR2 ANQGSEA. This CDR3 reads CSAKATRDTEQYF. CDR3 DNA sequence: TGCAGCGCGAAGGCGACCCGGGATACCGAGCAGTACTTC.

The rearrangement links TRBV9 to TRBJ2-3; unclear D gene. Germline CDR1 SGDLS, CDR2 YYNGEE. V was trimmed by 0 bases and J by 2 bases, leaving 16 bases between them. This CDR3 region has 17 residues. The CDR3 DNA follows: TGTGCCAGCAGCGTAGGGGCCAGCGAACTAAACACAGATACGCAGTATTTT. Its protein product is CASSVGASELNTDTQYF.

This clone occurred a few times. The chain couples TRBV29-1 to TRBJ1-1; 7 bases align to TRBD1. CDR1 SQVTM and CDR2 ANQGSEA come from the germline V gene. The V gene end was trimmed by 6 bases and the J gene end by 1 base; junction bases not matched to a gene: 11. This CDR3 has 15 amino acids. The CDR3 DNA reads TGCAGCGTCGCCCAGCCCGGGACAGAGAACACTGAAGCTTTCTTT. This codes for CSVAQPGTENTEAFF.

This clone was recorded once. V gene TRBV5-1 combines with J gene TRBJ2-3, with TRBD2 matching 13 bases. Germline values: CDR1 SGHRS, CDR2 YFSETQ. There are 18 residues in the CDR3. J was trimmed by 2 bases and V by 4 bases; bases with no gene match: 10. In nucleotides, the CDR3 is TGCGCCAGCAGCCCGACCCGGACTAGCGGGGGACCCACAGATACGCAGTATTTT. Its translation is CASSPTRTSGGPTDTQYF.

Remarks on this clone: This sample includes further DNA sequences coding for the same CDR3. CDR3 sequence (DNA): TGTGCCAGCAGCTCGGGACAGGGGTTGTACGAGCAGTACTTC. Residues: CASSSGQGLYEQYF. V usage is TRBV7-9 and J usage is TRBJ2-7; TRBD1 matches 10 bases. The V gene's germline CDR1 is SEHNR and CDR2 FQNEAQ (reference sequence). J gave up 4 bases and V 4 bases, and 4 bases lay outside the gene matches. CDR3 size: 14 residues.

The chain combines TRBV5-1 with TRBJ2-1, with D unclear. V was shortened by 1 base and J by 4 bases, with 9 bases between the two germline ends. The germline CDR1 and CDR2 sequences are SGHRS and YFSETQ. This CDR3 has 14 amino acids. The DNA for the CDR3 is TGCGCCAGCAGCTTGTCGCCTCGGTACAATGAGCAGTTCTTC. Translated, it gives CASSLSPRYNEQFF.